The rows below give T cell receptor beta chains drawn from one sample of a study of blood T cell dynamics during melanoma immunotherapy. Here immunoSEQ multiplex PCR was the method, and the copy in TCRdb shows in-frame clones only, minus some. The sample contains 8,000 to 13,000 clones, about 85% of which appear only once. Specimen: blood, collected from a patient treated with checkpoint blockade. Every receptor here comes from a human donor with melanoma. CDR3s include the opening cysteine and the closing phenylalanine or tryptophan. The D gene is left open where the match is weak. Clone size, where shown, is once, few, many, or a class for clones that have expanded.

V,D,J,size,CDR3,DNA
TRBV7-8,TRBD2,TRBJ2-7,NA,CASSLAGLYYEQYF,TGTGCCAGCAGCCTAGCGGGACTGTACTACGAGCAGTACTTC
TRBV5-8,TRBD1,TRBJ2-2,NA,CASSSGTGMPGELFF,TGTGCCAGCAGCTCCGGGACAGGGATGCCCGGGGAGCTGTTTTTT
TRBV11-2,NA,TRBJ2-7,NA,CASSISYEQYF,TGTGCCAGCAGCATAAGCTACGAGCAGTACTTC
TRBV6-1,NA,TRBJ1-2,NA,CASSDGWEGRLLGYTF,TGTGCCAGCAGTGATGGGTGGGAGGGGCGCCTCCTTGGCTACACCTTC
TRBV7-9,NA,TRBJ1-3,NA,CASSLGGMTGNTIYF,TGTGCCAGCAGCTTAGGGGGCATGACTGGAAACACCATATATTTT
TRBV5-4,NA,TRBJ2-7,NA,CASSLIQDEQYF,TGTGCCAGCAGCTTGATACAGGACGAGCAGTACTTC
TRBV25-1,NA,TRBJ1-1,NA,CASSLMGTEAFF,TGTGCCAGCAGTCTCATGGGGACTGAAGCTTTCTTT
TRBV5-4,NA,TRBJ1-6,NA,CASSLGTPYNSPLHF,TGTGCCAGCAGCTTAGGGACACCTTATAATTCACCCCTCCACTTT
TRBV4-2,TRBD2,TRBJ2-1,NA,CASSHPGRLAGDQSSYNEQFF,TGTGCCAGCAGCCACCCCGGGCGGCTAGCGGGGGACCAAAGCTCCTACAATGAGCAGTTCTTC
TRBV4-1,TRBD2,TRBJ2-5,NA,CASSQEAGGTQETQYF,TGCGCCAGCAGCCAAGAGGCGGGGGGGACTCAAGAGACCCAGTACTTC
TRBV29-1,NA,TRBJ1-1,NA,CSETPSTPGTEAFF,TGCAGCGAGACCCCGTCGACCCCGGGCACTGAAGCTTTCTTT
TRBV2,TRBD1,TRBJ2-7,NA,CASSRPGQGLYEQYF,TGTGCCAGCAGTCGTCCGGGACAGGGGTTGTACGAGCAGTACTTC
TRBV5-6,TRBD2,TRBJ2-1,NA,CASSLLLSGGPGNEQFF,TGTGCCAGCAGCCTTCTACTGAGCGGGGGGCCGGGCAATGAGCAGTTCTTC
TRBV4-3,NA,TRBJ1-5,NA,CASSQDTVNQPQHF,TGCGCCAGCAGCCAAGATACAGTCAATCAGCCCCAGCATTTT
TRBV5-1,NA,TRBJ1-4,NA,CASSLGQGRGEKLFF,TGCGCCAGCAGCTTGGGCCAGGGGAGGGGCGAAAAACTGTTTTTT
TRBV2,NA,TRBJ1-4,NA,CASRRDEGEKLFF,TGTGCCAGCAGGAGAGACGAGGGGGAAAAACTGTTTTTT
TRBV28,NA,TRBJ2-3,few,CASSLYTGRSTDTQYF,TGTGCCAGCAGTTTATACACGGGACGTAGCACAGATACGCAGTATTTT
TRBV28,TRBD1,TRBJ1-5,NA,CASSPQGARGNQPQHF,TGTGCCAGCAGTCCACAGGGGGCCCGTGGCAATCAGCCCCAGCATTTT
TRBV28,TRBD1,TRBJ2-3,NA,CASSRGQGTQYF,TGTGCCAGCAGCCGAGGACAGGGCACTCAGTATTTT
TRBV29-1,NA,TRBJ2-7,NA,CSVVGSSHEQYF,TGCAGCGTTGTCGGCAGTAGCCACGAGCAGTACTTC
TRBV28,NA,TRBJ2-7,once,CASVSRATYEQYF,TGTGCCAGCGTTAGCAGGGCTACCTACGAGCAGTACTTC
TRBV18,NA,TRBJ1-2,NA,CASSPISGVNYGYTF,TGTGCCAGCTCACCAATATCAGGGGTAAACTATGGCTACACCTTC
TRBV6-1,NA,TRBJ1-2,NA,CASSEAGGTYGYTF,TGTGCCAGCAGTGAAGCAGGGGGGACCTATGGCTACACCTTC
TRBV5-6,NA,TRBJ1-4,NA,CASSERTTVKKLFF,TGTGCCAGCAGCGAGCGGACGACTGTGAAAAAACTGTTTTTT
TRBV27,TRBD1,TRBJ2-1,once,CASSLKDRFEQFF,TGTGCCAGCAGTTTGAAGGACAGGTTTGAGCAGTTCTTC
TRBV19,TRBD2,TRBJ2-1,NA,CASGSLAGVNEQFF,TGTGCCAGTGGGAGCCTAGCGGGAGTCAATGAGCAGTTCTTC
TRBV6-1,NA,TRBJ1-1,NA,CASSQTGLNTEAFF,TGTGCCAGCAGCCAGACAGGTCTGAACACTGAAGCTTTCTTT
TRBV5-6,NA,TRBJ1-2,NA,CASSFRTSVGYGYTF,TGTGCCAGCAGCTTCCGGACGTCCGTCGGCTATGGCTACACCTTC
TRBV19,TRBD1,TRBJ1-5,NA,CASREKQGAREPQHF,TGTGCCAGTAGGGAAAAACAGGGGGCTCGGGAGCCCCAGCATTTT